The TCR beta chain under discussion was sequenced for a study of T cell clones after liver transplantation (dated by TCRdb to between 2018 and 2021). Regarding the research as a whole: The samples were obtained from ITN030ST, a randomized trial that attempted immunosuppression withdrawal within 2 years after liver transplantation. The study cohort included 8 liver transplant recipients, of whom 3 were classified as tolerant and 5 as non-tolerant. Blood samples were taken pre-transplant, pre-randomization before withdrawal, and post-randomization after full withdrawal or failed withdrawal. To count as tolerant, a recipient had to stay completely off immunosuppression for at least one year without liver enzymes climbing beyond twice the upper limit of normal. As an antigen-independent comparator for donor-reactive sequences, third party-reactive TCRbeta sequences were also identified from pre-transplant MLRs. The subjects received no induction therapy and were kept on standard immunosuppression until randomization at 12-24 months post-transplant. Donor-reactive T cell clones were identified by TCRbeta sequencing following a pre-transplant mixed lymphocyte reaction and were subsequently tracked in post-transplant blood. Of the eight recipients, a few were HCV-positive, while the remaining recipients had been transplanted for non-autoimmune, non-viral indications. General conclusions and limits of the study: In most of the 8 subjects, regardless of tolerance or HCV status, circulating donor-reactive CD4 TCRbeta sequences dropped significantly post-transplant. The conclusions were preliminary, being limited by small, heterogeneous patient numbers and by non-standardized post-transplant time points. After accounting for repertoire turnover, donor-reactive detection was significantly reduced in 7 of 8 subjects for CD4 and 8 of 8 for CD8. In two subjects, low numbers of available donor cells limited the measurable donor-reactive repertoire. Because allograft tissue specimens were not available, migration of donor-reactive T cells into the graft, rather than deletion, may have occurred. Donor-reactive sequences decreased more than third party-reactive sequences, which suggests partial antigen-specific deletion that was not related to withdrawal success.

The germline V gene encodes CDR1 SGDLS and CDR2 YYNGEE. At the junction V is shortened by 0 bases and J by 1 base; bases outside the gene matches: 5. The CDR3 spans 16 residues, from the cysteine through the phenylalanine. Of the read, only the CDR3 DNA is kept; its 48 bases are in frame from base 1. Using immunoSEQ, frozen genomic DNA was subjected to high-throughput TCRbeta CDR3 sequencing, a process that included PCR amplification, mapping, bias correction and internal controls. In the authors' own workflow: Productive rearrangements were kept, and unique TCRbeta sequences were defined by CDR3 nucleotide sequence plus V and J gene. Donor-reactive sequences required at least 5-fold expansion in CFSE-low cells versus unstimulated pre-transplant cells and at least 0.01% frequency. Per-subject minimum frequency thresholds, based on the lowest-template unstimulated sample, ensured at least 90% detection power. Jensen-Shannon divergence between the top 1000 TCRbeta sequences after and before transplant was used to measure repertoire turnover. Changes in detection of donor-reactive sequences were tested with two-sided Fisher's exact tests. TCRdb took this table from immuneACCESS and kept in-frame rearrangements with V and J called. Such tables lack part of the clones; where checked against another copy, unresolved V genes explain under half of the gap, and the rest is unexplained. Clone size and V and J calls were adopted from that table, with D and trimming inferred from the DNA. Across this sample there are about 75,000 clones, with around 80% seen only once. The ten largest clonotypes hold around 2% of the sample.

A note on this clone: Its antigen is not yet known. One base away there is no much larger clone; base qualities are not given.

Thawed unstimulated PBMCs were stained for CD3, CD4 and CD8 and FACS-sorted into CD3+CD4+ and CD3+CD8+ populations. Each of the 8 studied subjects was randomized to immunosuppression withdrawal. The Qiagen DNeasy Blood and Tissue Kit was used for isolation of genomic DNA. This material consisted of CD4+ T cells from blood, taken 48 months after liver transplant. This clonotype was sampled from a human patient who received a liver transplant. Some T cells present after a transplant may be cells of the graft donor. This receptor chain uses TRBV9 and TRBJ2-5; TRBD2 matches 8 bases in the middle. The CDR3 amino acid sequence is: CASSVAPGGPQETQYF. DNA sequence: TGTGCCAGCAGCGTAGCCCCGGGAGGGCCCCAAGAGACCCAGTACTTC.